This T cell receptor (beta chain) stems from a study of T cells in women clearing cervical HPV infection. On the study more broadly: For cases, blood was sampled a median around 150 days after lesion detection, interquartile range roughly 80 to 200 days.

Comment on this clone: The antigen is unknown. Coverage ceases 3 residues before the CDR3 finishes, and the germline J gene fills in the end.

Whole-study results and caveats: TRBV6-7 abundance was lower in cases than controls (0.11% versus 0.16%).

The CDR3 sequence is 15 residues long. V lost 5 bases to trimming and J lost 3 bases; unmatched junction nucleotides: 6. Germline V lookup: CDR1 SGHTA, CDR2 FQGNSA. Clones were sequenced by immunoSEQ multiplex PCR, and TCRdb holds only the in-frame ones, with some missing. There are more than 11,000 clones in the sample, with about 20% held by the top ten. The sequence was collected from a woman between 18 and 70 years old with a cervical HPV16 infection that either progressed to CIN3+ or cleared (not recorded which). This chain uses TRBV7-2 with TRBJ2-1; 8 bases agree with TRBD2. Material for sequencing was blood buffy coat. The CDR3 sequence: CASSRSGTSYNEQFF. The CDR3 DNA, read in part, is TGTGCCAGCAGCAGATCCGGGACTAGCTACAATGAG.